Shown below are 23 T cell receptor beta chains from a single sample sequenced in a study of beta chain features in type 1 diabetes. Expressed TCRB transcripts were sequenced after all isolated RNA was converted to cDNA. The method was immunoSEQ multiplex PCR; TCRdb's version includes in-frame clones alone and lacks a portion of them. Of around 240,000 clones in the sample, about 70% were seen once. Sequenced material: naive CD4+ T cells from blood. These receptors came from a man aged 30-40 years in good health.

Here the CDR3 reads CSVRQGAETQYF. Here the CDR3 DNA reads TGCAGCGTCCGTCAGGGGGCTGAGACCCAGTACTTC. The rearrangement links TRBV29-1 to TRBJ2-5, with 8 bases fitting TRBD1. The CDR3 contains 12 residues. CDR1 is SQVTM and CDR2 is ANQGSEA in the germline V gene. J gave up 5 bases and V 6 bases, and 5 bases lay outside the gene matches.

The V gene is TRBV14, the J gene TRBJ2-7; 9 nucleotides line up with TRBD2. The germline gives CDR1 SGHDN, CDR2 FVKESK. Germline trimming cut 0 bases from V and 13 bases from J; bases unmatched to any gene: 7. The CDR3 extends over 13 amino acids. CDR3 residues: CASSQDQGTSTYF. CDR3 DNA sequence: TGTGCCAGCAGCCAAGATCAAGGGACTAGCACTTACTTC.

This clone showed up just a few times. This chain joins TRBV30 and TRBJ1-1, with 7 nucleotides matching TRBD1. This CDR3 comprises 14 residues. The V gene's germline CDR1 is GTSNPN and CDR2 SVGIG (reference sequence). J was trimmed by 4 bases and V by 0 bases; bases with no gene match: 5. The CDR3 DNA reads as TGTGCCTGGAGTGTATTAAGGACAGGCACTGAAGCTTTCTTT. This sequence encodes CAWSVLRTGTEAFF. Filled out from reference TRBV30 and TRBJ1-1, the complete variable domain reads SQTIHQWPATLVQPVGSPLSLECTVEGTSNPNLYWYRQAAGRGLQLLFYSVGIGQISSEVPQNLSASRPQDRQFILSSKKLLLSDSGFYLCAWSVLRTGTEAFFGQGTRLTVV.

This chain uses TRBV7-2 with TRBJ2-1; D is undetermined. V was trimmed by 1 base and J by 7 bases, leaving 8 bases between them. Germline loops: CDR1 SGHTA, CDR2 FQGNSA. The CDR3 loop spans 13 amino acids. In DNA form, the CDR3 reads TGTGCCAGCAGCTTAGAGCCGTGGAATGAGCAGTTCTTC. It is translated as CASSLEPWNEQFF.

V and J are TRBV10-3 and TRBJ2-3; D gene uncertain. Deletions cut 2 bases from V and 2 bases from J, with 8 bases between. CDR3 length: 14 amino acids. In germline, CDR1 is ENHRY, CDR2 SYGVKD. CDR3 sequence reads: CAISEPRPTDTQYF. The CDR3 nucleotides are TGTGCCATCAGTGAGCCAAGACCCACAGATACGCAGTATTTT.

CDR3: CASSMTGLNTEAFF. The DNA of the CDR3 is TGTGCCAGCAGCATGACAGGGTTGAACACTGAAGCTTTCTTT. V usage is TRBV5-6 and J usage is TRBJ1-1; 7 bases match TRBD1. CDR3 size: 14 residues. Germline V gives CDR1 SGHDT, CDR2 YYEEEE. The J segment lost 0 bases and the V segment lost 4 bases, leaving 3 bases of the junction unmatched. Full variable domain (missing parts from reference TRBV5-6 and TRBJ1-1): DAGVTQSPTHLIKTRGQQVTLRCSPKSGHDTVSWYQQALGQGPQFIFQYYEEEERQRGNFPDRFSGHQFPNYSSELNVNALLLGDSALYLCASSMTGLNTEAFFGQGTRLTVV.

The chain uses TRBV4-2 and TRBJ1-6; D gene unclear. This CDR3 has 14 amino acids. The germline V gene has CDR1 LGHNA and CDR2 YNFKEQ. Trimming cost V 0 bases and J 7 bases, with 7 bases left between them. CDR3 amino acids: CASSQETRNSPLHF. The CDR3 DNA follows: TGTGCCAGCAGCCAAGAGACCAGGAATTCACCCCTCCACTTT.

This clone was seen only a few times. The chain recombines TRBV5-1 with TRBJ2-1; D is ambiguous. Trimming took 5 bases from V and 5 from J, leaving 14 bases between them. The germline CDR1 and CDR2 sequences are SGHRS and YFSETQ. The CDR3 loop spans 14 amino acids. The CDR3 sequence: CASSLGLVDNEQFF. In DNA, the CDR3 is TGCGCCAGCAGTCTAGGTCTAGTTGACAATGAGCAGTTCTTC.

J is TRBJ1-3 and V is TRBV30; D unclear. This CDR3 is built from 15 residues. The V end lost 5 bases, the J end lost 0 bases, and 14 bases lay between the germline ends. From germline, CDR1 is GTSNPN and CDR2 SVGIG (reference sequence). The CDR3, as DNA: TGTGCCTGGGTAAATGGGCCAGTCTCTGGAAACACCATATATTTT. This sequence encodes CAWVNGPVSGNTIYF.

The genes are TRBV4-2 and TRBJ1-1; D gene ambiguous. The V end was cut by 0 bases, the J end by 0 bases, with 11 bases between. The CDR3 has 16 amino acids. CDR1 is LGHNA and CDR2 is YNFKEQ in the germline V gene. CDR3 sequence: CASSQDVRTVNTEAFF. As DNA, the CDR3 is TGTGCCAGCAGCCAAGATGTTAGGACGGTGAACACTGAAGCTTTCTTT.

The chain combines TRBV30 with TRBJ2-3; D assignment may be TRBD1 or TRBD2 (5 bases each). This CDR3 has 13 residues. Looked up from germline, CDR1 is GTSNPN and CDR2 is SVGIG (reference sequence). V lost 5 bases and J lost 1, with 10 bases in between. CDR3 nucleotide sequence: TGTGCCTGGGCCCTGGGGGGCACAGATACGCAGTATTTT. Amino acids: CAWALGGTDTQYF.

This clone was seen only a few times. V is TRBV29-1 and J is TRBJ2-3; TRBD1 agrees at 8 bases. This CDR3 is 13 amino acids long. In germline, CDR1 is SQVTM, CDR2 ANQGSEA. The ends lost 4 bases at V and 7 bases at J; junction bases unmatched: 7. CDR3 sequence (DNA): TGCAGCGTTGTTGGGACAGGTAGAAATACGCAGTATTTT. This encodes CSVVGTGRNTQYF.

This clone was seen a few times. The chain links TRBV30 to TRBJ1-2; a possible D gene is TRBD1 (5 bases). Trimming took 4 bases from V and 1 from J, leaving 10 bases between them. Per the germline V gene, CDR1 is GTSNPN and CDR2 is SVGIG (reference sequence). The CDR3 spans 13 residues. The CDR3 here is CAWTGTVNYGYTF. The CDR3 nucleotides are TGTGCCTGGACTGGGACGGTTAACTATGGCTACACCTTC.

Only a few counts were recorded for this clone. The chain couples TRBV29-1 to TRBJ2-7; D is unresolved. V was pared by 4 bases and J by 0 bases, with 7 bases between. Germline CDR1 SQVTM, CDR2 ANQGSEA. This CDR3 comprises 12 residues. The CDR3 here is CSVVGGSYEQYF. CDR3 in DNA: TGCAGCGTTGTGGGCGGCTCCTACGAGCAGTACTTC.

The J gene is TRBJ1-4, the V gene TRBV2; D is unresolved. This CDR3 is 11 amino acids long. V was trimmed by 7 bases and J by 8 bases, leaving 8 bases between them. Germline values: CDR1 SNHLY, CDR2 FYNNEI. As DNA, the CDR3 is TGTGCCAGCACCTTTACGGAAAAACTGTTTTTT. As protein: CASTFTEKLFF.

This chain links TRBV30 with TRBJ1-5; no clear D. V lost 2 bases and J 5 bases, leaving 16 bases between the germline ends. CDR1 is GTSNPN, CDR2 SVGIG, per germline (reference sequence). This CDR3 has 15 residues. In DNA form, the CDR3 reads TGTGCCTGGAGTCCCTCGTCGGGTCTTCATCAGCCCCAGCATTTT. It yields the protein CAWSPSSGLHQPQHF.

CDR3 amino acids: CSVEDPRGSTEAFF. The CDR3 DNA reads as TGCAGCGTTGAAGACCCCAGGGGGAGCACTGAAGCTTTCTTT. The chain is built from TRBV29-1 and TRBJ1-1; 7 bases align to TRBD1. Germline lookup yields CDR1 SQVTM and CDR2 ANQGSEA. The CDR3 is 14 amino acids. The J segment lost 4 bases and the V segment lost 0 bases, leaving 5 bases of the junction unmatched.

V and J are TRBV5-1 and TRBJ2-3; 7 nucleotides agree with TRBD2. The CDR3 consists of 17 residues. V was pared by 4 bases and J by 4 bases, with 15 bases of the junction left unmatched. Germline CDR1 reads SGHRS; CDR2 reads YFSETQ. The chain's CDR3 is CASSGRDRLSRADTQYF. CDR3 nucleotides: TGCGCCAGCAGCGGGAGGGACCGCCTAAGTAGGGCAGATACGCAGTATTTT.

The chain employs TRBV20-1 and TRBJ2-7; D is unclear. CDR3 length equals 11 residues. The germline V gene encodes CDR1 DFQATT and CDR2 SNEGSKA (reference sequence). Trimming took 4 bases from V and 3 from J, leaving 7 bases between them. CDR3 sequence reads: CSATDFYEQYF. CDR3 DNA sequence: TGCAGTGCTACGGATTTCTACGAGCAGTACTTC.

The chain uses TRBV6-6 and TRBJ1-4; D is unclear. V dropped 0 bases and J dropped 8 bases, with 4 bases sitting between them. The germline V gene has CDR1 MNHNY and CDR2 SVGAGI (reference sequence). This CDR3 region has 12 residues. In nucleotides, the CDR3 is TGTGCCAGCAGTTACTCGAGCGAAAAACTGTTTTTT. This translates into CASSYSSEKLFF.

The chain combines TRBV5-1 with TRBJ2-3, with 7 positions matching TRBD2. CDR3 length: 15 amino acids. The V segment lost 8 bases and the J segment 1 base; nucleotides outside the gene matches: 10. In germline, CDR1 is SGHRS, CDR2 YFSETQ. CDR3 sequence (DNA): TGCGCCAGACCCAGCAACGCGGGGGGCACAGATACGCAGTATTTT. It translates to CARPSNAGGTDTQYF. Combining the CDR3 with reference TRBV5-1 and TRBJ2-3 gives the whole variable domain KAGVTQTPRYLIKTRGQQVTLSCSPISGHRSVSWYQQTPGQGLQFLFEYFSETQRNKGNFPGRFSGRQFSNSRSEMNVSTLELGDSALYLCARPSNAGGTDTQYFGPGTRLTVL.

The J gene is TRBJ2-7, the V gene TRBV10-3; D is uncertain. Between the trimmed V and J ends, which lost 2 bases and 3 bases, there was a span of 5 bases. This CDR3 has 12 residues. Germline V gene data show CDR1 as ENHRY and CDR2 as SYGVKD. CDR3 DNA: TGTGCCATCAGTGAGGTAGGCTACGAGCAGTACTTC. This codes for CAISEVGYEQYF.

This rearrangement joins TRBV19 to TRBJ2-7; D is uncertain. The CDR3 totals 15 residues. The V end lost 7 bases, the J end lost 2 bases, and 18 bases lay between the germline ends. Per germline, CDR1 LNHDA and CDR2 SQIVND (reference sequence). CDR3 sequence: CASTSGPDVTYEQYF. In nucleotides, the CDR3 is TGTGCCAGTACCTCCGGTCCAGACGTGACCTACGAGCAGTACTTC.